This TCR beta chain comes out of a study of T cells in Graves' hyperthyroidism and ophthalmopathy. Study overall: Any treatment followed the collection of peripheral blood at initial diagnosis.

TCR beta CDR3 sequences were amplified from RNA transcripts. When the TCR CDR3 underwent first-round RT-PCR, the HTBI primer set was used. TCRdb re-called the multiplex PCR reads with MiXCR, one entry per CDR3 protein. Of under 750,000 distinct CDR3 sequences detected, roughly 20% appear once; the ten largest clones hold 16%. The V gene's germline CDR1 is SGDLS and CDR2 YYNGEE. The V end lost 4 bases, the J end lost 0 bases, and 15 bases lay between the germline ends. The CDR3 length is 16 residues. The chain is built from TRBV9 and TRBJ2-3; weak D call: TRBD1 (5 bases). The TCR was taken from a woman in her 50s with Graves' hyperthyroidism that later progressed to Graves' ophthalmopathy. Sequenced input: blood. For the CDR3, the DNA is TGTGCCAGCAGCCCGAGGACATCTCCTAGCACAGATACGCAGTATTTT. Protein sequence: CASSPRTSPSTDTQYF.